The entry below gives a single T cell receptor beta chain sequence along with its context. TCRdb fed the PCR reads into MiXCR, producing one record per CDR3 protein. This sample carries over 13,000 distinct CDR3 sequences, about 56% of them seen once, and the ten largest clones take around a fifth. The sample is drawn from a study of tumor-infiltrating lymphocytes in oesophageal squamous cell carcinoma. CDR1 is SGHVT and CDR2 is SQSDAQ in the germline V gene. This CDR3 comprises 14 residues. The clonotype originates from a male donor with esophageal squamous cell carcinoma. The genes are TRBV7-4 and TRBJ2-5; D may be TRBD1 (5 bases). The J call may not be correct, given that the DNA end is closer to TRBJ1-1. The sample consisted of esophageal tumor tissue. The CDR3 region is CASSRGQGNTEAFF. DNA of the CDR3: TGTGCCAGCAGCCGAGGTCAGGGGAACACTGAAGCTTTCTTT.